These T cell receptor beta chains were read from a single sample in a study of CD8+ T cells in alopecia areata. Produced via immunoSEQ multiplex PCR; TCRdb's table is partial and in-frame only. The sample shows approximately 210,000 clones, about 40% of them seen only once. The sequenced sample was CD4+ T cells sorted from blood, obtained at approximately week 36, from a patient treated with tofacitinib. Receptors originate from a human donor with alopecia areata. The CDR3 runs from the conserved cysteine through the conserved F or W. The D gene is left open where the match is weak. Rows give clone size only sometimes, using once, few, many, or a class for an expanded clone.

CDR3 DNA: TGTGCCAGCATTGATAAGGGTCGGCGTGGCTACACCTTC
CDR3 protein: CASIDKGRRGYTF
J gene: TRBJ1-2
V gene: TRBV6-5
clone size: few
D gene: .

CDR3 DNA: TGTGCCAGCAGTCCCCGACGGGATTGGGAAGATACGCAGTATTTT
CDR3 protein: CASSPRRDWEDTQYF
J gene: TRBJ2-3
V gene: TRBV28
clone size: .
D gene: .

CDR3 DNA: TGTGCCAGCAGTGGCGGTAATGTCAGATCCTACGAGCAGTACTTC
CDR3 protein: CASSGGNVRSYEQYF
J gene: TRBJ2-7
V gene: TRBV28
clone size: few
D gene: .

CDR3 DNA: TGTGCCTGGAGTGTTCGGATCGCTGGGTGGGCTAGCTCGGGTGAGCAGTTCTTC
CDR3 protein: CAWSVRIAGWASSGEQFF
J gene: TRBJ2-1
V gene: TRBV30
clone size: .
D gene: .

CDR3 DNA: TGTGCCAGCAGCGTAGGCTGGCAGTCCTACGAGCAGTACTTC
CDR3 protein: CASSVGWQSYEQYF
J gene: TRBJ2-7
V gene: TRBV9
clone size: .
D gene: .

CDR3 DNA: TGTGCCAGCAGTTTGGACAGCTTCTATGGCTACACCTTC
CDR3 protein: CASSLDSFYGYTF
J gene: TRBJ1-2
V gene: TRBV6-5
clone size: .
D gene: .

CDR3 DNA: TGTGCCAGCAGTTCAACTTTCGGAAACACCATATATTTT
CDR3 protein: CASSSTFGNTIYF
J gene: TRBJ1-3
V gene: TRBV7-2
clone size: few
D gene: .

CDR3 DNA: TGTGCCAGCACCCCTAGTCCCCGAGGGGCCTACGAGCAGTACTTC
CDR3 protein: CASTPSPRGAYEQYF
J gene: TRBJ2-7
V gene: TRBV6-5
clone size: .
D gene: .

CDR3 DNA: TGTGCCTGGAGTCCCTCTAGAGACCGGGTGCAGTACTTC
CDR3 protein: CAWSPSRDRVQYF
J gene: TRBJ2-7
V gene: TRBV30
clone size: .
D gene: .

CDR3 DNA: TGTGCCAGCCACGGGAGCAGGGCCGGGGAGCTGTTTTTT
CDR3 protein: CASHGSRAGELFF
J gene: TRBJ2-2
V gene: TRBV2
clone size: few
D gene: .

CDR3 DNA: TGTGCCTGGAGTGGCAGGGTGGGCTACACCTTC
CDR3 protein: CAWSGRVGYTF
J gene: TRBJ1-2
V gene: TRBV30
clone size: .
D gene: .

CDR3 DNA: TGTGCCAGCAGTAGGACAGGGAACGAGCAGTACTTC
CDR3 protein: CASSRTGNEQYF
J gene: TRBJ2-7
V gene: TRBV25-1
clone size: .
D gene: TRBD1

CDR3 DNA: TGCGCCAGCAGTTTCGGACAGGCACAAGAGACCCAGTACTTC
CDR3 protein: CASSFGQAQETQYF
J gene: TRBJ2-5
V gene: TRBV5-1
clone size: .
D gene: TRBD1

CDR3 DNA: TGCGCCAGCAGTAGCACAGATACGCAGTATTTT
CDR3 protein: CASSSTDTQYF
J gene: TRBJ2-3
V gene: TRBV10-2
clone size: .
D gene: .

CDR3 DNA: TGCGCCAGCAGCCGCACGACATCTCAAGAGACCCAGTACTTC
CDR3 protein: CASSRTTSQETQYF
J gene: TRBJ2-5
V gene: TRBV4-1
clone size: few
D gene: .

CDR3 DNA: TGCGCCAGCAGCCAAGAGTCTGTCCCCCAAGAGACCCAGTACTTC
CDR3 protein: CASSQESVPQETQYF
J gene: TRBJ2-5
V gene: TRBV4-3
clone size: .
D gene: .

CDR3 DNA: TGTGCCTGGAGTTACTCTAGCGGGGGGAACGTCCTGACTTTC
CDR3 protein: CAWSYSSGGNVLTF
J gene: TRBJ2-6
V gene: TRBV30
clone size: .
D gene: TRBD2

CDR3 DNA: TGCGCCAGCAGCTTGGTTACTAGCGGGAACGGGGAGCTGTTTTTT
CDR3 protein: CASSLVTSGNGELFF
J gene: TRBJ2-2
V gene: TRBV5-1
clone size: .
D gene: TRBD2

CDR3 DNA: TGCAGCGTTGAAGATTTACTAGGCCATGAGCAGTTCTTC
CDR3 protein: CSVEDLLGHEQFF
J gene: TRBJ2-1
V gene: TRBV29-1
clone size: few
D gene: .

CDR3 DNA: TGCAGCGTCCCGGGACTAGCGGGAGGGTGGAATGAGCAGTTCTTC
CDR3 protein: CSVPGLAGGWNEQFF
J gene: TRBJ2-1
V gene: TRBV29-1
clone size: .
D gene: TRBD2

CDR3 DNA: TGTGCCAGCTCACCTGGGCCGAGCGGGTACTCTGGGGCCAACGTCCTGACTTTC
CDR3 protein: CASSPGPSGYSGANVLTF
J gene: TRBJ2-6
V gene: TRBV18
clone size: few
D gene: .

CDR3 DNA: TGTGCCACCAGCACTAGGACTAGCGGGAGATTAGGGGAGCAGTTCTTC
CDR3 protein: CATSTRTSGRLGEQFF
J gene: TRBJ2-1
V gene: TRBV15
clone size: few
D gene: TRBD2

CDR3 DNA: TGCGCCAGCAGCCGGGAGCGGGTCTACGAGCAGTACTTC
CDR3 protein: CASSRERVYEQYF
J gene: TRBJ2-7
V gene: TRBV5-1
clone size: .
D gene: .

CDR3 DNA: TGTGCCAGCAGCTTCGCGCAGGGGGGCGTGGGAGCTTTCTTT
CDR3 protein: CASSFAQGGVGAFF
J gene: TRBJ1-1
V gene: TRBV7-2
clone size: .
D gene: TRBD1

CDR3 DNA: TGTGCCAGCAGAACGGAGGACTATGGCTACACCTTC
CDR3 protein: CASRTEDYGYTF
J gene: TRBJ1-2
V gene: TRBV6-6
clone size: .
D gene: .

CDR3 DNA: TGTGCCAGCAGTTATAACTTGGGAACTGAAGCTTTCTTT
CDR3 protein: CASSYNLGTEAFF
J gene: TRBJ1-1
V gene: TRBV6-5
clone size: few
D gene: .

CDR3 DNA: TGTGCCAGCAGCTTAGCGGATTGGGACAGGGACGAAGATACGCAGTATTTT
CDR3 protein: CASSLADWDRDEDTQYF
J gene: TRBJ2-3
V gene: TRBV7-2
clone size: .
D gene: TRBD1

CDR3 DNA: TGTGCCAGCGAAAGGCAACCACAAGAGACCCAGTACTTC
CDR3 protein: CASERQPQETQYF
J gene: TRBJ2-5
V gene: TRBV27
clone size: .
D gene: .

CDR3 DNA: TGTGCCAGCAGCTCTCTCAGGGGAGCCAAAAACATTCAGTACTTC
CDR3 protein: CASSSLRGAKNIQYF
J gene: TRBJ2-4
V gene: TRBV11-2
clone size: .
D gene: .

CDR3 DNA: TGCAGCGTTGAAGTACCAGCCTCCTACGAGCAGTACTTC
CDR3 protein: CSVEVPASYEQYF
J gene: TRBJ2-7
V gene: TRBV29-1
clone size: few
D gene: .

CDR3 DNA: TGTGCCAGCAGTAAAGACAACCTCTATGGTAGCGGGAGGGCTGATACGCAGTATTTT
CDR3 protein: CASSKDNLYGSGRADTQYF
J gene: TRBJ2-3
V gene: TRBV28
clone size: .
D gene: TRBD2

CDR3 DNA: TGTGCCAGTTCCCTCGACAGGTCCTCCTACAATGAGCAGTTCTTC
CDR3 protein: CASSLDRSSYNEQFF
J gene: TRBJ2-1
V gene: TRBV19
clone size: few
D gene: .

CDR3 DNA: TGTGCCAGCAGCTTAGCTGGGAGGGCGAACACTGAAGCTTTCTTT
CDR3 protein: CASSLAGRANTEAFF
J gene: TRBJ1-1
V gene: TRBV7-9
clone size: .
D gene: .

CDR3 DNA: TGCAGCGTTGTAAAGGGCGCCCAAGAGACCCAGTACTTC
CDR3 protein: CSVVKGAQETQYF
J gene: TRBJ2-5
V gene: TRBV29-1
clone size: .
D gene: .

CDR3 DNA: TGTGCCAGCAGCCCCGGGACAGTTCTCTACGAGCAGTACTTC
CDR3 protein: CASSPGTVLYEQYF
J gene: TRBJ2-7
V gene: TRBV2
clone size: few
D gene: TRBD1

CDR3 DNA: TGTGCCAGCAGCACCCCAAGTGGTGAGCAGTTCTTC
CDR3 protein: CASSTPSGEQFF
J gene: TRBJ2-1
V gene: TRBV5-5
clone size: few
D gene: .

CDR3 DNA: TGCGCCAGCAGCTTAGGGGGCACAGATACGCAGTATTTT
CDR3 protein: CASSLGGTDTQYF
J gene: TRBJ2-3
V gene: TRBV5-1
clone size: few
D gene: .

CDR3 DNA: TGTGCCTGGAGCCGGGGACAGAGTTACACCGGGGAGCTGTTTTTT
CDR3 protein: CAWSRGQSYTGELFF
J gene: TRBJ2-2
V gene: TRBV30
clone size: .
D gene: TRBD1

CDR3 DNA: TGTGCCTGGAGTGTACCAGGAGGTCAGACCCAGTACTTC
CDR3 protein: CAWSVPGGQTQYF
J gene: TRBJ2-5
V gene: TRBV30
clone size: .
D gene: .

CDR3 DNA: TGTGCCAGCTCACCACTCACCGGACAGGCTGAAGCTTTCTTT
CDR3 protein: CASSPLTGQAEAFF
J gene: TRBJ1-1
V gene: TRBV18
clone size: .
D gene: TRBD1

CDR3 DNA: TGTGCCAGCAGCTTGGGACAGGGAAGAGGAAACACCATATATTTT
CDR3 protein: CASSLGQGRGNTIYF
J gene: TRBJ1-3
V gene: TRBV5-4
clone size: .
D gene: TRBD1

CDR3 DNA: TGCGCCAGCAGCGAAAGACAGGGAGGGACTGAAGCTTTCTTT
CDR3 protein: CASSERQGGTEAFF
J gene: TRBJ1-1
V gene: TRBV5-1
clone size: .
D gene: TRBD1

CDR3 DNA: TGTGCCAGCTCACCTTCAGAGGGAGCTTTCTTT
CDR3 protein: CASSPSEGAFF
J gene: TRBJ1-1
V gene: TRBV18
clone size: .
D gene: .

CDR3 DNA: TGTGCTAGTGGACCCTTACTAGCGGAGAACACAGATACGCAGTATTTT
CDR3 protein: CASGPLLAENTDTQYF
J gene: TRBJ2-3
V gene: TRBV12-5
clone size: few
D gene: TRBD2

CDR3 DNA: TGTGCCAGCAGCCGAGGAAGCTCTGGGGCCAACGTCCTGACTTTC
CDR3 protein: CASSRGSSGANVLTF
J gene: TRBJ2-6
V gene: TRBV7-2
clone size: few
D gene: .

CDR3 DNA: TGTGCCAGCAGGCCCTATACAGGGGCCTACACCTTC
CDR3 protein: CASRPYTGAYTF
J gene: TRBJ1-2
V gene: TRBV6-5
clone size: .
D gene: TRBD1

CDR3 DNA: TGTGCCAGCAGCAAACCCTCAGCCAAAAACATTCAGTACTTC
CDR3 protein: CASSKPSAKNIQYF
J gene: TRBJ2-4
V gene: TRBV6-6
clone size: .
D gene: .

CDR3 DNA: TGTGCCAGCAGCTTAAGAGTCTCCAGCTCCTACAATGAGCAGTTCTTC
CDR3 protein: CASSLRVSSSYNEQFF
J gene: TRBJ2-1
V gene: TRBV7-2
clone size: .
D gene: .

CDR3 DNA: TGCGCCAGCAGCTCCGGGACAGGGGGCCTCATTCAGTACTTC
CDR3 protein: CASSSGTGGLIQYF
J gene: TRBJ2-4
V gene: TRBV5-1
clone size: .
D gene: TRBD1

CDR3 DNA: TGCGCCAGCAGCAAAGACAGCTACGAGCAGTACTTC
CDR3 protein: CASSKDSYEQYF
J gene: TRBJ2-7
V gene: TRBV5-1
clone size: .
D gene: .

CDR3 DNA: TGTGCCTGGAGTGTACCAAACCTAGCGGGAGTTAACGAGCAGTACTTC
CDR3 protein: CAWSVPNLAGVNEQYF
J gene: TRBJ2-7
V gene: TRBV30
clone size: .
D gene: TRBD2

CDR3 DNA: TGTGCCTGGAGGAGGCAGGGGAACTATGGCTACACCTTC
CDR3 protein: CAWRRQGNYGYTF
J gene: TRBJ1-2
V gene: TRBV30
clone size: few
D gene: .

CDR3 DNA: TGTGCCAGCAGTGACCTGCCTGTGGGCAGCTCTGGGGCCAACGTCCTGACTTTC
CDR3 protein: CASSDLPVGSSGANVLTF
J gene: TRBJ2-6
V gene: TRBV6-1
clone size: .
D gene: .

CDR3 DNA: TGCAGTGCTAAAGGCAATGAGCAGTTCTTC
CDR3 protein: CSAKGNEQFF
J gene: TRBJ2-1
V gene: TRBV20-1
clone size: .
D gene: .

CDR3 DNA: TGTGCCTGGTCCCCAGACTCCAATCAGCCCCAGCATTTT
CDR3 protein: CAWSPDSNQPQHF
J gene: TRBJ1-5
V gene: TRBV30
clone size: few
D gene: .